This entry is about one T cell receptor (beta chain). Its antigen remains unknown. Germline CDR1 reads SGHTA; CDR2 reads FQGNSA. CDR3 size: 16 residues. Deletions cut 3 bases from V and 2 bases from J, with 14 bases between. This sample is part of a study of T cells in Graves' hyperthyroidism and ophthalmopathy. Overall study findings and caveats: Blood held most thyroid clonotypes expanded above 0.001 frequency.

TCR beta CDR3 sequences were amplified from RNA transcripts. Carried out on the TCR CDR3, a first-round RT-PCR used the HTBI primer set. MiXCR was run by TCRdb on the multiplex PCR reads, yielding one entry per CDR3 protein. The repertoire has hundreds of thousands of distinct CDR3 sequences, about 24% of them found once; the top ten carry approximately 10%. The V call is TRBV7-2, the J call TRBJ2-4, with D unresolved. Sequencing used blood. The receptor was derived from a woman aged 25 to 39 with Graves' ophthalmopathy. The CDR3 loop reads CASSFECTDTKNIQYF. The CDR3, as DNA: TGTGCCAGCAGCTTTGAATGTACGGATACCAAAAACATTCAGTACTTC.